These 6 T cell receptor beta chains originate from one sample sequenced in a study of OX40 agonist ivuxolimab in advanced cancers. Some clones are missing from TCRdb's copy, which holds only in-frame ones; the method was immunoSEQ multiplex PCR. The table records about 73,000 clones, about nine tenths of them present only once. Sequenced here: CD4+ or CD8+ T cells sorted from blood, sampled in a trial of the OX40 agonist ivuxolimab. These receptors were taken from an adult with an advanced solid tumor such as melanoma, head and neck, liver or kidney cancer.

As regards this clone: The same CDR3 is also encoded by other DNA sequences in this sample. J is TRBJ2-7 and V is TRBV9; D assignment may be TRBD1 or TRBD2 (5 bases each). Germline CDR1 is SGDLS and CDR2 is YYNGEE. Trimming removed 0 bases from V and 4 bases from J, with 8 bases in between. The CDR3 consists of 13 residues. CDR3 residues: CASSVAEGYEQYF. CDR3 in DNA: TGTGCCAGCAGCGTAGCAGAGGGGTACGAGCAGTACTTC.

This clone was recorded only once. The CDR3 loop is CASSKPGLANTGELFF. The CDR3 DNA follows: TGTGCCAGCAGTAAACCGGGACTAGCGAACACCGGGGAGCTGTTTTTT. This sequence joins TRBV27 and TRBJ2-2; 8 positions match TRBD2. CDR1 MNHEY and CDR2 SMNVEV come from the germline V gene (reference sequence). J lost 0 bases, V lost 5 bases, and 5 bases had no gene match. The CDR3 is made up of 16 amino acids.

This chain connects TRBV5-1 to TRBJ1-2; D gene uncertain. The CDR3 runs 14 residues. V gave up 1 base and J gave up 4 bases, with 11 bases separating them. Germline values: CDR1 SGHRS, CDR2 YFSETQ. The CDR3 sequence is CASSLPDGPYGYTF. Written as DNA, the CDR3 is TGCGCCAGCAGCTTGCCCGACGGTCCCTATGGCTACACCTTC.

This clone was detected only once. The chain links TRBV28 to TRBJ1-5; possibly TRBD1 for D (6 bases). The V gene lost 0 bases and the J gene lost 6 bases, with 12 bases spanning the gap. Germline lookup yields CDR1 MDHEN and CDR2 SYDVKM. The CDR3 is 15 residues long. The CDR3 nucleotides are TGTGCCAGCAGTTTATGGTCGGGGGGCGGTCAGCCCCAGCATTTT. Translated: CASSLWSGGGQPQHF.

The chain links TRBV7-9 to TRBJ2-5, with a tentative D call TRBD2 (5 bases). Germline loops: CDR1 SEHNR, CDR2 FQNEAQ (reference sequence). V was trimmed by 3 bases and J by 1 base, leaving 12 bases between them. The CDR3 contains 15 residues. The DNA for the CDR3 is TGTGCCAGCAGCTTTAATTCGGGGTTCCAAGAGACCCAGTACTTC. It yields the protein CASSFNSGFQETQYF.

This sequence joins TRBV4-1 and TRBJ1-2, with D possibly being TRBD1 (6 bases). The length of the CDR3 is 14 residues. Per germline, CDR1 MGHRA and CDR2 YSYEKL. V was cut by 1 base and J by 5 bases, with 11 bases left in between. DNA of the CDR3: TGCGCCAGCAGCCAAGGTAGGACAGAGTATGGCTACACCTTC. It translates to CASSQGRTEYGYTF.